The clone carrying this T cell receptor beta chain was counted once. Its antigen is unidentified. This entry belongs to a study of T-cell reconstitution after alpha-beta-depleted transplantation in children. Study-level results: Elevated TCRbeta diversity at day 60 was traced, in some patients, to surviving recipient T cells and thymic progenitors. T cells produced anew were the main source of T-cell counts and diversity one year after transplant.

Researchers prepared the TCRbeta library using unique molecular identifiers, the study reports. Via MiXCR, TCRdb re-called the PCR reads, giving one row per CDR3 protein. The sample yields under 35,000 distinct CDR3 sequences, around 6.3% seen once. The sample here was PBMCs, mostly from graft donor cells, taken 180 days after TCRalphabeta/CD19-depleted stem cell transplant. This clonotype originated in a male patient aged 10 to 17 who had a stem cell transplant for acute myeloid leukemia, so the T cells may come from the graft donor.

The DNA of the CDR3 is TGTGCCAGCAGTGAAGGGGGGCGGAGTAACCAAGAGACCCAGTACTTC. This encodes CASSEGGRSNQETQYF. The rearrangement joins TRBV2 to TRBJ2-5, with D perhaps matching TRBD1 (6 bases). Germline V gene data show CDR1 as SNHLY and CDR2 as FYNNEI. The CDR3 extends over 16 amino acids. V shed 1 base and J shed 0 bases, with 12 bases lying between them.